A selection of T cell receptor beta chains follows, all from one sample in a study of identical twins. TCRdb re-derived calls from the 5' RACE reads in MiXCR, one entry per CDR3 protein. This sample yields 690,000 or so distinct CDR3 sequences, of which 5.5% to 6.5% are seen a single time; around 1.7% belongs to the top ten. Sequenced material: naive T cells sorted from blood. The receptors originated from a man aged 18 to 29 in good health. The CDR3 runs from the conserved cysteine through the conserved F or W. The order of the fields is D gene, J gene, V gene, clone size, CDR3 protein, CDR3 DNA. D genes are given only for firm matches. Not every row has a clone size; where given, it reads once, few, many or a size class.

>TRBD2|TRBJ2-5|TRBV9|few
CASSRTSGRETQYF
TGTGCCAGCAGCCGGACTAGCGGAAGGGAGACCCAGTACTTC
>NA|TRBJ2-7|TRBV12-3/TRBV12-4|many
CASSLEGARPQYEQYF
TGTGCCAGCAGTTTAGAGGGAGCTAGACCCCAATACGAGCAGTACTTC
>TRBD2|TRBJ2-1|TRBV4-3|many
CASSRGLGFNEQFF
TGCGCCAGCAGCCGGGGACTAGGGTTCAATGAGCAGTTCTTC
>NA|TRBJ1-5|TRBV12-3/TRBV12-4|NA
CASSPASGVGQPQHF
TGTGCCAGCAGTCCCGCGTCAGGGGTCGGTCAGCCCCAGCATTTT
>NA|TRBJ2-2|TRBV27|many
CASSPEGYTGELFF
TGTGCCAGCAGTCCCGAGGGTTACACCGGGGAGCTGTTTTTT
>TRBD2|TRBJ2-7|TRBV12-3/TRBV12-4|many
CASSRGLAGVGEQYF
TGTGCCAGTTCCCGGGGACTAGCGGGAGTTGGAGAGCAGTACTTC
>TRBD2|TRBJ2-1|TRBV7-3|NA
CASSLMGREIRNEQFF
TGTGCCAGCAGCTTAATGGGGCGGGAGATTAGGAATGAGCAGTTCTTC
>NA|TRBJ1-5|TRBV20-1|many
CSVPSQVSNQPQHF
TGCAGTGTACCCTCGCAGGTTAGCAATCAGCCCCAGCATTTT
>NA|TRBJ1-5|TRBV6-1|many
CASTRTGISNQPQHF
TGTGCCAGTACGAGAACAGGGATTAGCAATCAGCCCCAGCATTTT
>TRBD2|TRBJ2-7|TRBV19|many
CASSIGASGYEQYF
TGTGCCAGTAGTATCGGGGCTAGCGGTTACGAGCAGTACTTC
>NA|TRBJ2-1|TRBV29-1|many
CSVEEGEAYNEQFF
TGCAGCGTTGAGGAGGGAGAAGCTTACAATGAGCAGTTCTTC
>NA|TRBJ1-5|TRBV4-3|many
CASSQAVGFTGAIQPQHF
TGCGCCAGCAGCCAAGCTGTTGGGTTCACGGGGGCGATTCAGCCCCAGCATTTT
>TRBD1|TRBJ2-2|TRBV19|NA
CATSRRDRSNTGELFF
TGTGCCACGTCTCGAAGGGACAGGAGCAACACCGGGGAGCTGTTTTTT
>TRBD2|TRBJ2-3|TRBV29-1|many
CSVVSGTSGMVECTDTQYF
TGCAGCGTTGTTTCCGGGACTAGCGGGATGGTTGAATGCACAGATACGCAGTATTTT
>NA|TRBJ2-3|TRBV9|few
CASSVEGSSTDTQYF
TGTGCCAGCAGCGTAGAGGGATCTAGCACAGATACGCAGTATTTT
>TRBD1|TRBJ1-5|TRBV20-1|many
CSVSGGSNQPQHF
TGCAGTGTATCAGGGGGTTCAAATCAGCCCCAGCATTTT
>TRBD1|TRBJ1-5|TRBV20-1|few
CSASDRAKNQPQHF
TGCAGTGCATCGGACAGGGCCAAGAATCAGCCCCAGCATTTT
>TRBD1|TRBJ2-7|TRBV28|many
CASTSGTGITYEQYF
TGTGCCAGCACCTCCGGGACAGGGATTACCTACGAGCAGTACTTC
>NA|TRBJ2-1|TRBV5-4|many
CASSFVLGIEQFF
TGTGCCAGCAGCTTTGTTTTAGGGATTGAGCAGTTCTTC
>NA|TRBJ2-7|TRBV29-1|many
CSAQSGTASYEQYF
TGCAGCGCTCAGTCCGGGACCGCTTCCTACGAGCAGTACTTC
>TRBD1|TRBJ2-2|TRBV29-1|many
CSVARGSGTGELFF
TGCAGCGTTGCCAGGGGGAGCGGCACCGGGGAGCTGTTTTTT
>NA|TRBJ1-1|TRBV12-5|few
CASGGGTAEAFF
TGTGCTAGTGGCGGGGGGACGGCTGAAGCTTTCTTT
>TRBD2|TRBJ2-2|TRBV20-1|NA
CSARGRTGLAGDHTGELFF
TGCAGTGCTAGGGGGAGGACAGGACTAGCGGGAGACCACACCGGGGAGCTGTTTTTT
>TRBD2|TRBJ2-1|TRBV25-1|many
CASSHLTSGEQFF
TGTGCCAGCAGCCACCTGACTAGCGGGGAGCAGTTCTTC
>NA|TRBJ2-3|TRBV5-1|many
CASSAHEASPDTQYF
TGCGCCAGCAGCGCACACGAGGCCTCCCCAGATACGCAGTATTTT
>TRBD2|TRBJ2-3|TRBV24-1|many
CATSEGGRRGTDTQYF
TGTGCCACCAGTGAGGGAGGCCGGCGGGGGACAGATACGCAGTATTTT
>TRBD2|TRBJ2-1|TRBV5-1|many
CASSLGASGRGYNEQFF
TGCGCCAGCAGCTTGGGGGCTAGCGGGAGGGGCTACAATGAGCAGTTCTTC
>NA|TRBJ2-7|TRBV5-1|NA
CASTGPGVPYEQYF
TGCGCCAGCACCGGTCCGGGGGTCCCTTACGAGCAGTACTTC
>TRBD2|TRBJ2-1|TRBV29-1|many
CSRLAGLYNEQFF
TGCAGCCGACTAGCGGGACTCTACAATGAGCAGTTCTTC
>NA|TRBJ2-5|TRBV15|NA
CATSSTVEGGETQYF
TGTGCCACCAGCAGTACCGTCGAGGGTGGAGAGACCCAGTACTTC
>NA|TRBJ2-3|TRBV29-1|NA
CSVDGRDMDTQYF
TGCAGCGTTGACGGGCGGGATATGGATACGCAGTATTTT
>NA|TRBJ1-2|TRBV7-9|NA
CASSLVGQPNYGYTF
TGTGCCAGCAGCTTAGTAGGCCAGCCTAACTATGGCTACACCTTC
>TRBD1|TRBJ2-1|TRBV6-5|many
CASSYKGTGDEQFF
TGTGCCAGCAGTTACAAGGGGACAGGAGATGAGCAGTTCTTC
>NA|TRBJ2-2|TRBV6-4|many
CASSVVVPANTGELFF
TGTGCCAGCAGTGTGGTTGTTCCAGCGAACACCGGGGAGCTGTTTTTT
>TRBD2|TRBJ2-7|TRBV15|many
CATSREAGGPFEQYF
TGTGCCACCAGCAGAGAGGCGGGAGGGCCCTTCGAGCAGTACTTC
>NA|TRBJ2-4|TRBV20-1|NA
CSARGGVKNIQYF
TGCAGTGCTAGAGGGGGGGTCAAAAACATTCAGTACTTC
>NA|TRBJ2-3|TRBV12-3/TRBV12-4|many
CASSFIGIIDTQYF
TGTGCCAGCAGTTTCATCGGGATTATAGATACGCAGTATTTT
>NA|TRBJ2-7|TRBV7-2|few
CASSLWGGNSYEQYF
TGTGCCAGCAGCTTATGGGGCGGGAACTCCTACGAGCAGTACTTC
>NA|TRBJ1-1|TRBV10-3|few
CAISPRANTEAFF
TGTGCCATCAGTCCGAGGGCGAACACTGAAGCTTTCTTT